This section outlines one TCR beta chain sequence together with its context. The data originate from a study of blood T cell repertoires in COVID-19. Sequencing used immunoSEQ multiplex PCR; TCRdb keeps in-frame clones, though not all of them. Among about 150,000 clones listed, roughly 82% were seen once. The V gene's germline CDR1 is MNHEY and CDR2 SVGAGI. V was pared by 6 bases and J by 6 bases, with 11 bases of the junction left unmatched. CDR3 size: 15 residues. This chain uses TRBV6-5 with TRBJ2-1, with 7 bases lining up with TRBD2. Sequenced input: peripheral blood. The receptor was derived from a man between 65 and 80 years old with acute or convalescent COVID-19. The CDR3 sequence is CASRKSGTPSNEQFF. CDR3 coding DNA: TGTGCCAGCAGGAAAAGCGGGACCCCCTCCAATGAGCAGTTCTTC.